The 27 T cell receptor beta chains below were found in one sample sequenced in a study of OX40 agonist ivuxolimab in advanced cancers. Assay used: immunoSEQ multiplex PCR; TCRdb lists only in-frame clones, some missing. The sample gives roughly 90,000 clones, around nine tenths of which show up once; roughly 1.4% is in the top ten. The material sequenced was CD4+ or CD8+ T cells sorted from blood, taken in a trial of the OX40 agonist ivuxolimab. The receptors derive from an adult with an advanced solid tumor such as melanoma, head and neck, liver or kidney cancer.

The gene calls are TRBV30 and TRBJ1-4; no reliable D call. The CDR3 has 12 amino acids. V lost 2 bases and J 8 bases, leaving 9 bases between the germline ends. Germline V gene lookup returns CDR1 GTSNPN and CDR2 SVGIG (reference sequence). In nucleotides, the CDR3 is TGTGCCTGGAGTCGTACCTGGGAAAAACTGTTTTTT. It is translated as CAWSRTWEKLFF.

This CDR3 reads CASSVDHRAETQYF. CDR3 coding DNA: TGTGCCAGCAGCGTAGACCACAGAGCAGAGACCCAGTACTTC. The genes are TRBV9 and TRBJ2-5; D not certain. Trimming left V 0 bases short and J 4 bases short, with 10 bases between. The CDR3 spans 14 residues. In germline, CDR1 is SGDLS, CDR2 YYNGEE.

The chain combines TRBV5-1 with TRBJ1-3; no clear D gene. CDR1 is SGHRS, CDR2 YFSETQ, per germline. The CDR3 covers 15 residues. V dropped 2 bases and J dropped 7 bases, with 16 bases sitting between them. The CDR3 here is CASSFGRVDVNTIYF. CDR3 nucleotide sequence: TGCGCCAGCAGCTTCGGGCGGGTGGACGTTAACACCATATATTTT.

Points on this clone: At the DNA level, this CDR3 is encoded by other sequences in the same sample as well. The chain uses TRBV6-5 and TRBJ1-2, with D tentatively TRBD1 (6 bases). The V gene's germline CDR1 is MNHEY and CDR2 SVGAGI. This CDR3 is 13 amino acids long. Trimming cost V 6 bases and J 1 base, with 9 bases left between them. DNA of the CDR3: TGTGCCAGCAGCCGAGGGGGTAACTATGGCTACACCTTC. This translates into CASSRGGNYGYTF.

This clone was found once. The chain uses TRBV20-1 and TRBJ2-7, with no clear D. Germline V gives CDR1 DFQATT, CDR2 SNEGSKA (reference sequence). The CDR3 is 11 residues long. Trimming shortened V by 0 bases and J by 4 bases, and 4 bases separated the two germline ends. The CDR3 spells CSARDVYEQYF. The CDR3 nucleotides read TGCAGTGCTAGAGATGTTTACGAGCAGTACTTC.

This sequence joins TRBV27 and TRBJ2-7; 7 positions match TRBD1. CDR1 is MNHEY and CDR2 is SMNVEV in the germline V gene (reference sequence). With 5 bases clipped from V and 3 bases from J, the junction kept 7 bases outside the gene matches. The CDR3 spans 14 residues. As DNA, the CDR3 is TGTGCCAGCAGTCGCCGGACAGGTCTCTACGAGCAGTACTTC. Protein product: CASSRRTGLYEQYF.

This chain joins TRBV28 and TRBJ2-5, with 9 positions matching TRBD1. CDR1 and CDR2 (germline): MDHEN, SYDVKM. Trimming took 4 bases from V and 4 from J; bases not matched to a gene: 7. This CDR3 spans 15 amino acids. CDR3 sequence reads: CASSWTGTGPETQYF. In DNA, the CDR3 is TGTGCCAGCAGTTGGACCGGGACAGGGCCAGAGACCCAGTACTTC.

The genes are TRBV15 and TRBJ2-7; tentative D call: TRBD2 (6 bases). Trimming shortened V by 0 bases and J by 4 bases, and 19 bases separated the two germline ends. The germline V gene has CDR1 LNHNV and CDR2 YYDKDF (reference sequence). CDR3 length: 17 amino acids. CDR3 sequence (DNA): TGTGCCACCAGCAGAGATAAGAAGCTAGCGTCCTCATACGAGCAGTACTTC. Protein: CATSRDKKLASSYEQYF.

J is TRBJ2-5 and V is TRBV5-1, with D perhaps TRBD1 (6 bases). TRBJ2-7 explains the end of the DNA better; the J call may be wrong. Per the germline V gene, CDR1 is SGHRS and CDR2 is YFSETQ. This CDR3 spans 15 amino acids. The CDR3 loop reads CASSFFTGISYEQYF. Written as DNA, the CDR3 is TGCGCCAGCAGCTTCTTTACAGGGATCTCCTACGAGCAGTACTTC.

The chain joins TRBV11-1 to TRBJ2-2; D is unclear. The CDR3 is 14 amino acids. Trimming stripped 3 bases from V and 5 bases from J, with 10 bases between. CDR1 SGHAT and CDR2 FQDESV come from the germline V gene (reference sequence). CDR3 nucleotides: TGTGCCAGCAGCTTCAGGAGAGGTACCGGGGAGCTGTTTTTT. This gives the protein CASSFRRGTGELFF.

The rearrangement joins TRBV5-1 to TRBJ1-4; TRBD1 aligns across 8 bases. Germline values: CDR1 SGHRS, CDR2 YFSETQ. CDR3 size: 17 residues. The junction had 11 bases not matched to a gene; V was cut back by 0 bases and J by 7 bases. The CDR3 bases are TGCGCCAGCAGCTTGGGTCCAGCAGGGGGCGCGAGTGAAAAACTGTTTTTT. It yields the protein CASSLGPAGGASEKLFF.

The sample holds a few counts of this clone. The genes are TRBV7-3 and TRBJ1-1; D is undetermined. Trimming removed 5 bases at V and 5 bases at J, with 12 bases between. The CDR3 length is 13 residues. Germline CDR1 reads SGHTA; CDR2 reads FQGTGA. The CDR3 reads CASSKERGTEAFF. CDR3 DNA: TGTGCCAGCAGCAAAGAACGGGGAACTGAAGCTTTCTTT.

V is TRBV5-6 and J is TRBJ2-3, with D possibly called TRBD1 or TRBD2 (5 bases each). Germline CDR1 is SGHDT and CDR2 is YYEEEE. V was clipped by 0 bases and J by 3 bases, with 11 bases between them. The CDR3 has 15 residues. For the CDR3, the DNA is TGTGCCAGCAGCTTGGAGGGGACGGCAACAGATACGCAGTATTTT. The encoded protein is CASSLEGTATDTQYF.

This clone was detected a few times. This chain connects TRBV2 to TRBJ1-2; a possible D gene is TRBD1 (6 bases). Per the germline V gene, CDR1 is SNHLY and CDR2 is FYNNEI. V dropped 7 bases and J dropped 7 bases, with 10 bases sitting between them. This CDR3 is built from 11 residues. The CDR3 is CASNRAGGYTF. The CDR3 DNA sequence: TGTGCCAGCAACAGGGCAGGTGGCTACACCTTC.

The J gene is TRBJ2-5, the V gene TRBV7-3; 8 bases agree with TRBD1. The germline gives CDR1 SGHTA, CDR2 FQGTGA. There are 14 residues in the CDR3. Trimming took 5 bases from V and 2 from J; bases not matched to a gene: 4. CDR3 nucleotides: TGTGCCAGCAGCCCTGGGACAGGTCAAGAGACCCAGTACTTC. Translation gives CASSPGTGQETQYF.

This clone has a single count. CDR3 sequence: CASSVGTANTEAFF. CDR3 nucleotides: TGTGCCAGCAGCGTCGGGACTGCGAACACTGAAGCTTTCTTT. V and J are TRBV7-6 and TRBJ1-1, with D maybe TRBD1 (5 bases). This CDR3 is 14 amino acids long. V gave up 5 bases and J gave up 1 base, with 11 bases separating them. Germline V gene data show CDR1 as SGHVS and CDR2 as FNYEAQ.

The chain couples TRBV7-6 to TRBJ2-1, with TRBD1 matching over 8 bases. CDR3 length: 15 amino acids. V lost 3 bases to trimming and J lost 5 bases; unmatched junction nucleotides: 6. Germline V CDR1 and CDR2: SGHVS, FNYEAQ. CDR3 sequence: CASSFGTGNHNEQFF. The CDR3 DNA sequence: TGTGCCAGCAGCTTCGGGACAGGAAATCACAATGAGCAGTTCTTC.

This rearrangement joins TRBV28 to TRBJ1-3; D unclear. The germline V gene encodes CDR1 MDHEN and CDR2 SYDVKM. Between the trimmed V and J ends, which lost 4 bases and 4 bases, there was a span of 14 bases. The CDR3 covers 15 residues. The CDR3 sequence: CASSSNTRRGNTIYF. CDR3 bases: TGTGCCAGCAGTTCAAACACTCGGAGGGGAAACACCATATATTTT.

V is TRBV29-1 and J is TRBJ1-1; TRBD1 aligns across 7 bases. This CDR3 contains 13 residues. The V segment lost 6 bases and the J segment 5 bases; nucleotides outside the gene matches: 9. Germline lookup yields CDR1 SQVTM and CDR2 ANQGSEA. The CDR3 loop is CSVLQGRGTEAFF. The CDR3 coding sequence is TGCAGCGTCCTACAGGGGAGGGGGACTGAAGCTTTCTTT.

This rearrangement joins TRBV15 to TRBJ2-7, with D possibly being TRBD1 (6 bases). The V gene's germline CDR1 is LNHNV and CDR2 YYDKDF (reference sequence). Trimming pared 0 bases from V and 4 bases from J, leaving 13 bases between. The CDR3 has 15 residues. CDR3 protein: CATSREQGGGYEQYF. Here the CDR3 DNA reads TGTGCCACCAGCAGAGAACAGGGTGGCGGTTACGAGCAGTACTTC.

The V call is TRBV27, the J call TRBJ2-1, with TRBD1 identical over 7 bases. Germline assignment: CDR1 MNHEY and CDR2 SMNVEV (reference sequence). CDR3 length equals 14 residues. Losses at the gene ends were 4 bases for V and 4 bases for J; bases not matched to a gene: 4. The CDR3 DNA sequence: TGTGCCAGCAGTTCGGACAGGTCATACAATGAGCAGTTCTTC. Its translation is CASSSDRSYNEQFF.

The V call is TRBV7-2, the J call TRBJ2-3; D perhaps matches TRBD2 (6 bases). This CDR3 region has 15 residues. The germline V gene encodes CDR1 SGHTA and CDR2 FQGNSA. V dropped 4 bases and J dropped 0 bases, with 11 bases sitting between them. Written as DNA, the CDR3 is TGTGCCAGCAGCTCGGGACTGCTCAGCACAGATACGCAGTATTTT. Translating it yields CASSSGLLSTDTQYF.

This chain links TRBV7-2 with TRBJ1-2, with TRBD1 as a possible D gene (6 bases). V shed 5 bases and J shed 6 bases, with 16 bases lying between them. CDR1 and CDR2 from the germline V gene are SGHTA and FQGNSA. The CDR3 consists of 14 residues. As DNA, the CDR3 is TGTGCCAGCAGCCCAAAGCGGGGGGCGGATGGCTACACCTTC. Protein sequence: CASSPKRGADGYTF.

This chain joins TRBV11-3 and TRBJ2-7; no clear D. The CDR3 spans 13 residues. The V end lost 5 bases, the J end lost 6 bases, and 14 bases lay between the germline ends. CDR1 is SGHNT, CDR2 YENEEA, per germline. The CDR3 DNA sequence: TGTGCCAGCAGCCCAGATGCAGCCGGCGAGCAGTACTTC. The encoded protein is CASSPDAAGEQYF. Together with reference TRBV11-3 and TRBJ2-7, the CDR3 gives the full variable domain: EAGVVQSPRYKIIEKKQPVAFWCNPISGHNTLYWYLQNLGQGPELLIRYENEEAVDDSQLPKDRFSAERLKGVDSTLKIQPAELGDSAVYLCASSPDAAGEQYFGPGTRLTVT.

The CDR3 sequence is CASSLLAGGYEQYF. The CDR3 DNA is TGTGCCAGCAGTTTACTAGCGGGAGGGTACGAGCAGTACTTC. V and J are TRBV27 and TRBJ2-7; 12 positions match TRBD2. The CDR3 is made up of 14 amino acids. Trimming at V came to 2 bases and at J to 4 bases, leaving 0 bases not matched to a gene. The germline V gene encodes CDR1 MNHEY and CDR2 SMNVEV (reference sequence).

A note on this clone: Other DNA sequences in this specimen translate into the identical CDR3. The chain uses TRBV19 and TRBJ1-2; D gene uncertain. The length of the CDR3 is 14 residues. V lost 0 bases to trimming and J lost 1 base, with 6 bases between them. Germline CDR1 and CDR2: LNHDA and SQIVND (reference sequence). The DNA for the CDR3 is TGTGCCAGTAGTATAGACCGGGGTAACTATGGCTACACCTTC. It specifies CASSIDRGNYGYTF.

In this sample, this clone turned up a few times. V usage is TRBV10-3 and J usage is TRBJ1-2; tentatively, D is TRBD1 (5 bases). The V and J ends lost 8 bases and 8 bases respectively, with 21 bases between them. Germline CDR1 is ENHRY and CDR2 is SYGVKD. The CDR3 runs to 14 residues. CDR3 sequence reads: CAIGPAGQMGGYTF. As DNA, the CDR3 is TGTGCCATCGGGCCCGCGGGGCAAATGGGAGGCTACACCTTC.